The subject of this entry is one TCR beta chain. The data were obtained in a study of blood T cell repertoires in COVID-19. For the study at large: Material from acute and convalescent COVID-19 was sourced from the United States, Italy and Spain.

The CDR3 sequence is 13 residues long. V lost 8 bases to trimming and J lost 3 bases, with 13 bases between them. Looked up from germline, CDR1 is MNHEY and CDR2 is SVGAGI. Methods used by the authors: Estimated nucleated cell counts came from reference gene primer amplification. Clones were sequenced by immunoSEQ multiplex PCR, and TCRdb holds only the in-frame ones, with some missing. V and J calls and clone size are given by that table; D and trimming were obtained from the DNA. Of approximately 170,000 clones detected, 90% appear once; the ten largest clones hold around 17%. The sample consisted of peripheral blood. The chain has TRBV6-5 and TRBJ1-2; no definite D call. This TCR was sampled from a man in his fifties or sixties with active or convalescent COVID-19. CDR3 in amino acids: CASSYKRDYGYTF. For the CDR3, the DNA is TGTGCCAGCTCATACAAGAGGGACTATGGCTACACCTTC.